The 13 T cell receptor beta chains in this list originate from one sample, sequenced in a study of OX40 agonist ivuxolimab in advanced cancers. Generated by immunoSEQ multiplex PCR, the TCRdb table keeps only in-frame clones and is missing some. The data hold about 68,000 clones, with over 80% observed a single time. The input for sequencing was CD4+ or CD8+ T cells sorted from blood, taken in a trial of the OX40 agonist ivuxolimab. The receptors were gathered from an adult with an advanced solid tumor such as melanoma, head and neck, liver or kidney cancer.

The V and J genes are TRBV7-9 and TRBJ1-2; possible D gene TRBD1, 5 bases. The CDR3 contains 14 residues. CDR1 is SEHNR, CDR2 FQNEAQ, per germline (reference sequence). Between the trimmed V and J ends, which lost 4 bases and 7 bases, there was a span of 16 bases. For the CDR3, the DNA is TGTGCCAGCAGCTACCAGGGCGGGGTCGGTGGCTACACCTTC. Translation gives CASSYQGGVGGYTF.

J is TRBJ1-3 and V is TRBV25-1; TRBD1 agrees at 8 bases. Germline V gene lookup returns CDR1 MGHDK and CDR2 SYGVNS. CDR3 size: 15 residues. Trimming removed 7 bases from V and 4 bases from J; junction bases left unmatched: 9. The CDR3: CASTKTGTGGNTIYF. The CDR3 DNA reads TGTGCCAGCACTAAAACCGGGACAGGAGGAAACACCATATATTTT.

The V gene is TRBV4-1, the J gene TRBJ1-3, with unresolved D. Trimming shortened V by 1 base and J by 7 bases, and 14 bases separated the two germline ends. CDR1 is MGHRA, CDR2 YSYEKL, per germline. The CDR3 spans 15 residues. The CDR3 DNA reads TGCGCCAGCAGCCAAGTTTCTCCCCGGGAGAACACCATATATTTT. This gives the protein CASSQVSPRENTIYF.

The V gene is TRBV11-2, the J gene TRBJ2-7, with D tentatively TRBD2 (6 bases). CDR1 is SGHAT and CDR2 is FQNNGV in the germline V gene. The CDR3 sequence is 15 residues long. V shed 0 bases and J shed 9 bases, with 18 bases lying between them. In DNA, the CDR3 is TGTGCCAGCAGCTTAGATCTCGGGGAGGTCAACGGGCAGTACTTC. Its translation: CASSLDLGEVNGQYF.

This chain joins TRBV27 and TRBJ1-2, with 10 nucleotides matching TRBD1. This CDR3 is built from 15 residues. Germline V lookup: CDR1 MNHEY, CDR2 SMNVEV (reference sequence). V gave up 5 bases and J gave up 5 bases; unmatched junction bases: 8. CDR3 in DNA: TGTGCCAGCAGTCCGGGACAGGGGCTCGGGTATGGCTACACCTTC. This sequence encodes CASSPGQGLGYGYTF.

This chain connects TRBV7-9 to TRBJ1-2, with D tentatively TRBD1 (6 bases). Germline-derived CDR1 and CDR2 are SEHNR and FQNEAQ (reference sequence). The CDR3 runs 11 residues. The germline V and J ends were trimmed by 7 bases and 8 bases, with 11 bases remaining between them. The CDR3 DNA sequence: TGTGCCAGCACCGTACAGGGAGGCTACACCTTC. Its translation is CASTVQGGYTF.

V is TRBV10-1 and J is TRBJ1-1; the D is unclear. Germline V lookup: CDR1 WNHNN, CDR2 SYGVQD (reference sequence). CDR3 length: 14 residues. Trimming cost V 0 bases and J 2 bases, with 7 bases left between them. The CDR3 is CASSESLVNTEAFF. CDR3 sequence (DNA): TGCGCCAGCAGTGAGTCCCTTGTCAACACTGAAGCTTTCTTT.

This clone has a single count. V usage is TRBV5-1 and J usage is TRBJ2-2, with D perhaps matching TRBD2 (5 bases). CDR3 size: 15 residues. Per the germline V gene, CDR1 is SGHRS and CDR2 is YFSETQ. Trimming pared 0 bases from V and 6 bases from J, leaving 12 bases between. The CDR3 DNA follows: TGCGCCAGCAGCTTGGTGCTAGCAGAATCCGGGGAGCTGTTTTTT. Translating gives CASSLVLAESGELFF.

Only one count was recorded for this clone. The chain recombines TRBV5-4 with TRBJ2-1; TRBD1 might be the D (6 bases). The CDR3 runs to 18 residues. V lost 2 bases and J 0 bases, leaving 18 bases between the germline ends. From germline, CDR1 is SGHNT and CDR2 YYREEE (reference sequence). The CDR3 nucleotides are TGTGCCAGCAGCTTCCCGGCCGTGGGGGCGAGCTCCTACAATGAGCAGTTCTTC. This translates into CASSFPAVGASSYNEQFF.

The chain couples TRBV7-8 to TRBJ2-3, with TRBD2 identical over 10 bases. Germline V CDR1 and CDR2: SGHVS, FQNEAQ. The V and J ends lost 5 bases and 0 bases, in that order; junction bases with no gene match: 5. The CDR3 sequence is 16 residues long. CDR3 residues: CASSLGLAYSTDTQYF. CDR3 DNA sequence: TGTGCCAGCAGCCTGGGACTAGCGTACAGCACAGATACGCAGTATTTT.

The chain couples TRBV5-1 to TRBJ2-3, with D perhaps matching TRBD1 (5 bases). With 3 bases removed from V and 0 bases from J, the gap between germline ends came to 17 bases. The germline V gene encodes CDR1 SGHRS and CDR2 YFSETQ. The CDR3 is 17 residues long. The CDR3 coding sequence is TGCGCCAGCAGCTCGGACCCTACAGGACCTAGCACAGATACGCAGTATTTT. Residues: CASSSDPTGPSTDTQYF. The full variable domain, rest sourced from reference TRBV5-1 and TRBJ2-3, is KAGVTQTPRYLIKTRGQQVTLSCSPISGHRSVSWYQQTPGQGLQFLFEYFSETQRNKGNFPGRFSGRQFSNSRSEMNVSTLELGDSALYLCASSSDPTGPSTDTQYFGPGTRLTVL.

The rearrangement links TRBV7-6 to TRBJ2-5, with TRBD2 as a possible D gene (5 bases). Germline loops: CDR1 SGHVS, CDR2 FNYEAQ. The V gene lost 4 bases and the J gene lost 1 base, with 13 bases spanning the gap. This CDR3 is 15 amino acids long. The CDR3 nucleotides read TGTGCCAGCAGCTCGCTCTCTAGCAGCCAAGAGACCCAGTACTTC. It translates to CASSSLSSSQETQYF.

The chain recombines TRBV6-1 with TRBJ1-5; D gene uncertain. Germline CDR1 reads MNHNS; CDR2 reads SASEGT. There are 14 residues in the CDR3. The V end lost 7 bases, the J end lost 10 bases, and 20 bases lay between the germline ends. The CDR3 region has the DNA TGTGCCAGCAAAGGCCTCGGTGGCTTCAGCCCCCAGCATTTT. It translates to CASKGLGGFSPQHF.